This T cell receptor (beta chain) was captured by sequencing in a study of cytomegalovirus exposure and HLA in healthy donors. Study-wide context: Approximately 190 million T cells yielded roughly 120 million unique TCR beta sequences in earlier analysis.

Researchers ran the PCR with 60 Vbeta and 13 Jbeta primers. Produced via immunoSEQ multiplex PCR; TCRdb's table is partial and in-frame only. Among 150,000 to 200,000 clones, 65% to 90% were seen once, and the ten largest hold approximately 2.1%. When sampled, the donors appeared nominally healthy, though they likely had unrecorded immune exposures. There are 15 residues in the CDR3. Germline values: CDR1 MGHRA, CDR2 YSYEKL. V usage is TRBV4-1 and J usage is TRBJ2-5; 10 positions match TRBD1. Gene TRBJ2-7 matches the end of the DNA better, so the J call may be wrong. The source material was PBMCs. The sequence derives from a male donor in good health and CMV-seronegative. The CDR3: CASSQEGQGNYEQYF. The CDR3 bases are TGCGCCAGCAGCCAAGAGGGACAGGGGAACTACGAGCAGTACTTC.